This T cell receptor beta chain was captured in a study of shared clonotypes between healthy human individuals. Study-wide context: Three CD4 naive, three CD4 memory, two CD8 naive and one CD8 memory plate were used per donor.

About this clone itself: The target antigen is unknown.

Study conclusions and caveats: The study found lower generation probabilities in non-shared clonotypes than in those shared by all four donors. Roughly 5% of naive CD4 clonotypes were shared across a handful of donors.

Researchers ran the assay at a deep level. Sequencing was performed with immunoSEQ multiplex PCR; in TCRdb, only in-frame clones are kept and a portion is missing. Of about 2.2 million clones listed, 85% to 95% are singletons. Only CD45RO-negative cells positively selected for CCR7 counted as naive CD8 cells, so terminally differentiated effector memory CD45RA+ cells were excluded. Germline V gene lookup returns CDR1 LNHDA and CDR2 SQIVND (reference sequence). V was clipped by 7 bases and J by 2 bases, with 6 bases between them. This CDR3 is 12 amino acids long. This chain connects TRBV19 to TRBJ2-1; D is unresolved. This clonotype originated in a young man in good health. Some clones in this sample may be carry-over from other donors' samples. Sequenced: naive CD8+ T cells from PBMCs. The CDR3 sequence: CASTSTYNEQFF. DNA for the CDR3: TGTGCCAGTACTAGTACCTACAATGAGCAGTTCTTC.